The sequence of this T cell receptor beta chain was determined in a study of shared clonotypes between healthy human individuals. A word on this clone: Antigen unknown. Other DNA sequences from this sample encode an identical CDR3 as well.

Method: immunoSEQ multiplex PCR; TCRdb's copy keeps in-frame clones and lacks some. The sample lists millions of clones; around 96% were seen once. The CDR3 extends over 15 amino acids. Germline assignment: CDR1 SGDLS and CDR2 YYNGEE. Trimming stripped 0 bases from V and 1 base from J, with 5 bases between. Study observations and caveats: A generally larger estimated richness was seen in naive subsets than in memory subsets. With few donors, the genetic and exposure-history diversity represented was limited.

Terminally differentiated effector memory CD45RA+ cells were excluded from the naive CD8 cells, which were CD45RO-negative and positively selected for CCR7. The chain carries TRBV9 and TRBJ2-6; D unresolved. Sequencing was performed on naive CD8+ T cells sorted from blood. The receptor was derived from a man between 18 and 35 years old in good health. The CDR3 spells CASSVGPSGANVLTF. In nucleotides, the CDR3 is TGTGCCAGCAGCGTAGGTCCGTCTGGGGCCAACGTCCTGACTTTC.